The entry below describes one TCR beta chain. Germline CDR1 is MDHEN and CDR2 is SYDVKM. Trimming took 5 bases from V and 6 from J; bases not matched to a gene: 4. This CDR3 is built from 14 residues. This specimen belongs to a study of blood T cells in healthy people across ages. Sample-barcoded 5' priming and a J-beta primer mix drove a second PCR of roughly 6 to 12 cycles. Every single cDNA molecule received a tag from a template-switch adaptor with 12 random nucleotides. A single record per CDR3 protein comes from TCRdb applying MiXCR to the 5' RACE reads. The sample has about 830,000 distinct CDR3 sequences; roughly 60% are singletons.

This clonotype originated in a man aged 25-45 years in good health. The sequenced sample was blood. The V call is TRBV28, the J call TRBJ1-6, with 7 bases identical to TRBD1. CDR3 nucleotides: TGTGCCAGCAGTCTTGGACAGGTTAATTCACCCCTCCACTTT. This gives the protein CASSLGQVNSPLHF.